The TCR beta chain under discussion was sequenced for a study of cytomegalovirus exposure and HLA in healthy donors. Notes on the study in general: There were a few CMV-associated chains whose specificity for CMV antigens was confirmed in vitro.

Points on this clone: No antigen is known for it.

The germline V gene encodes CDR1 SQVTM and CDR2 ANQGSEA. The junction had 13 bases not matched to a gene; V was cut back by 1 base and J by 2 bases. The CDR3 loop spans 18 amino acids. Sequencing used immunoSEQ multiplex PCR; TCRdb keeps in-frame clones, though not all of them. Here the sample spans hundreds of thousands of clones, 90% being singletons. This clonotype originated in a woman in her thirties in good health and CMV-seronegative. The sample comprised PBMCs. The chain uses TRBV29-1 and TRBJ2-3; 9 bases match TRBD2. CDR3 DNA sequence: TGCAGCGTTGAAGTGGGGTCACCGGGACTAGCCTACACAGATACGCAGTATTTT. Protein: CSVEVGSPGLAYTDTQYF.